This T cell receptor beta chain was captured by sequencing in a study of cytomegalovirus exposure and HLA in healthy donors. Study-level information: In an earlier analysis, approximately 120 million unique TCR beta sequences were found from about 180 million T cells. From HLA-typed donors, an early data release held tens of millions of unique TCRs.

The study, taken as a whole, reports: Near-uniform donor sequencing depth was presumed by presence/absence analyses. The authors judged a highly shared variant cluster likely a sequencing artifact.

Vbeta (60) and Jbeta (13) primers were used in the PCR. Clones were sequenced by immunoSEQ multiplex PCR, and TCRdb holds only the in-frame ones, with some missing. The table shows under 150,000 clones, with about 79% occurring only once. As for this clone: Its antigen is unknown.

Germline V gene data show CDR1 as SGHVS and CDR2 as FNYEAQ. After removal of 2 bases from V and 8 bases from J, the junction contained 11 bases not matched to a gene. The CDR3 loop spans 16 amino acids. The sequenced sample consisted of PBMCs. The genes are TRBV7-6 and TRBJ2-1, with 8 bases aligning to TRBD2. The TCR sequence derives from a man aged 18 to 29 in good health and CMV-seronegative. This CDR3 reads CASSLNSGGGTDEQFF. The CDR3 nucleotides read TGTGCCAGCAGCTTAAATTCGGGAGGGGGAACGGATGAGCAGTTCTTC.